This T cell receptor beta chain appears in the sequencing data of a study of cytomegalovirus exposure and HLA in healthy donors. Study-wide background: A preliminary data release comprised about 85 million unique TCRs obtained from HLA-typed donors.

For this clone: What it binds is unknown.

Notes on the study in general: One variant, a missense change in DCLRE1C, was linked in a later analysis to TCR beta V- and J-gene trimming. Accurate HLA-A and HLA-B prediction from TCR beta sequences was reported for most subjects.

This CDR3 has 14 residues. With 2 bases removed from V and 3 bases from J, the gap between germline ends came to 8 bases. Germline V lookup: CDR1 MNHEY, CDR2 SMNVEV (reference sequence). Primers for the PCR totalled 60 Vbeta and 13 Jbeta. Assay: immunoSEQ multiplex PCR; the TCRdb copy retains only in-frame clones and omits some. The sample table sets out tens of thousands of clones. The origin of this receptor is a human donor in good health. Sequencing used PBMCs. This chain uses TRBV27 with TRBJ1-5; D remains ambiguous. The DNA for the CDR3 is TGTGCCAGCAGTTTAACGAGGGACAATCAGCCCCAGCATTTT. This codes for CASSLTRDNQPQHF.